This T cell receptor beta chain came from a study of cytomegalovirus exposure and HLA in healthy donors. CDR3 length: 17 amino acids. CDR1 and CDR2 (germline): LNHDA, SQIVND (reference sequence). With V trimmed by 5 bases and J by 6 bases, 15 bases remained unmatched. Use of 60 Vbeta and 13 Jbeta primers characterized the PCR. Produced via immunoSEQ multiplex PCR; TCRdb's table is partial and in-frame only. Seen here are about 120,000 clones, 70% to 80% observed once, and the top ten hold approximately 4.5%. The clonotype comes from a man aged 25-45 years in good health and CMV-seropositive. The specimen sequenced was PBMCs. The rearrangement uses TRBV19 and TRBJ2-4, with 8 bases matching TRBD2. The DNA for the CDR3 is TGTGCCAGTAGTGCCCCGACTCGCGGGGGGTCTACAAACATTCAGTACTTC. This codes for CASSAPTRGGSTNIQYF.